This TCR beta chain was recorded in a study of cytomegalovirus exposure and HLA in healthy donors. The V end lost 6 bases, the J end lost 3 bases, and 9 bases lay between the germline ends. In germline, CDR1 is DFQATT, CDR2 SNEGSKA (reference sequence). This CDR3 region has 11 residues. Libraries were prepared by immunoSEQ multiplex PCR; TCRdb keeps only in-frame clonotypes and omits some of them. The repertoire has around 300,000 clones, around 85% of them found once; the top ten carry approximately 1%. The chain is built from TRBV20-1 and TRBJ2-7; a weak D match, TRBD2 (5 bases). The specimen sequenced was PBMCs. This sequence originates from a woman aged 18-35 years in good health and CMV-seronegative. CDR3 in DNA: TGCAGTGCCCGGGAAGACTACGAGCAGTACTTC. Amino acids: CSAREDYEQYF.